These 12 T cell receptor beta chains share one sample of origin, sequenced in a study of blood T cell repertoires in COVID-19 (dated by TCRdb to between 2020 and 2021). The library came from the immunoSEQ multiplex PCR assay. TCRdb carries this immuneACCESS record with in-frame sequences only. Its versions omit some clonotypes, under half of them owing to an unresolved V gene in the studies checked, with the rest unexplained. A total of tens of thousands of clones appear in this sample, around 80% of them only once. The ten biggest clones cover around 14% of the sample. The sequenced sample consisted of peripheral blood. These receptor sequences come from an elderly man with acute or convalescent COVID-19.

The chain is built from TRBV24-1 and TRBJ2-3, with D perhaps TRBD1 (6 bases). In germline, CDR1 is KGHDR, CDR2 SFDVKD. V lost 7 bases, J lost 5 bases, and 9 bases lay in between. This CDR3 contains 12 residues. Written as DNA, the CDR3 is TGTGCCACCAGGGACAGCGGAGATACGCAGTATTTT. It codes for CATRDSGDTQYF.

The chain couples TRBV28 to TRBJ1-5; D possibly corresponds to TRBD1 (5 bases). CDR3 length equals 15 residues. Trimming took 5 bases from V and 4 from J, leaving 15 bases between them. Germline V lookup: CDR1 MDHEN, CDR2 SYDVKM. The CDR3 loop reads CASSGFQGLNQPQHF. The CDR3 DNA sequence: TGTGCCAGCAGTGGTTTCCAGGGCCTAAATCAGCCCCAGCATTTT.

The chain links TRBV7-2 to TRBJ2-7, with 8 bases lining up with TRBD2. CDR1 is SGHTA and CDR2 is FQGNSA in the germline V gene. J lost 6 bases, V lost 2 bases, and 6 bases had no gene match. The CDR3 is made up of 14 amino acids. Here the CDR3 DNA reads TGTGCCAGCAGCTTAAAGCGGGGGTTAGGCGAGCAGTACTTC. It is translated as CASSLKRGLGEQYF.

V usage is TRBV7-6 and J usage is TRBJ2-5; D ambiguous. The CDR3 consists of 12 residues. The V gene's germline CDR1 is SGHVS and CDR2 FNYEAQ. The V and J ends lost 4 bases and 1 base respectively, with 4 bases between them. The CDR3 loop is CASSSSQETQYF. CDR3 coding DNA: TGTGCCAGCAGCTCCAGCCAAGAGACCCAGTACTTC.

This clone was detected only a few times. The chain employs TRBV6-4 and TRBJ2-5; 8 bases fit TRBD2. The V and J ends lost 4 bases and 5 bases, in that order; junction bases with no gene match: 9. Germline V gene sequence: CDR1 MRHNA, CDR2 SNTAGT. The CDR3 loop spans 15 amino acids. CDR3: CASSGGLVRVETQYF. DNA for the CDR3: TGTGCCAGCAGTGGGGGACTAGTAAGAGTGGAGACCCAGTACTTC.

This chain connects TRBV29-1 to TRBJ2-2, with TRBD1 identical over 9 bases. Germline lookup yields CDR1 SQVTM and CDR2 ANQGSEA. J was trimmed by 5 bases and V by 4 bases; bases with no gene match: 8. The CDR3 length is 15 residues. CDR3 sequence (DNA): TGCAGCGTTGGGAACCGGGACAGGGTTACCGGGGAGCTGTTTTTT. It yields the protein CSVGNRDRVTGELFF.

The chain carries TRBV9 and TRBJ2-3; 8 nucleotides agree with TRBD1. In germline, CDR1 is SGDLS, CDR2 YYNGEE. The CDR3 contains 15 residues. V lost 4 bases and J lost 6; bases outside the gene matches: 10. The CDR3 nucleotides read TGTGCCAGCAGCTCCGGGACAGGTTGGTCGGATACGCAGTATTTT. It specifies CASSSGTGWSDTQYF.

Only a few counts were recorded for this clone. This chain uses TRBV7-2 with TRBJ2-3, with D possibly being TRBD2 (5 bases). V was trimmed by 1 base and J by 5 bases, leaving 10 bases between them. Germline V gene data show CDR1 as SGHTA and CDR2 as FQGNSA. This CDR3 spans 14 amino acids. CDR3: CASSLGTRGDTQYF. CDR3 DNA sequence: TGTGCCAGCAGCTTAGGGACTCGCGGAGATACGCAGTATTTT.

The chain is built from TRBV25-1 and TRBJ2-5, with TRBD2 identical over 10 bases. Germline CDR1 MGHDK, CDR2 SYGVNS. V was pared by 4 bases and J by 4 bases, with 3 bases of the junction left unmatched. This CDR3 has 14 amino acids. CDR3 region: CASSGLAGGETQYF. In DNA, the CDR3 is TGTGCCAGCAGTGGACTAGCGGGTGGAGAGACCCAGTACTTC. The full variable domain, in which reference TRBV25-1 and TRBJ2-5 provide the parts outside the CDR3, is EADIYQTPRYLVIGTGKKITLECSQTMGHDKMYWYQQDPGMELHLIHYSYGVNSTEKGDLSSESTVSRIRTEHFPLTLESARPSHTSQYLCASSGLAGGETQYFGPGTRLLVL.

This clone was observed a few times. The chain employs TRBV12-3 or TRBV12-4 and TRBJ1-2; TRBD1 might be the D (5 bases). V gave up 6 bases and J gave up 14 bases, with 19 bases separating them. The CDR3 is made up of 12 amino acids. The DNA of the CDR3 is TGTGCCAGCAGCTTATTACGCCGGCAGGGAACCTTC. Its translation is CASSLLRRQGTF.

The chain combines TRBV5-5 with TRBJ1-5; TRBD1 aligns across 9 bases. Per the germline V gene, CDR1 is SGHKS and CDR2 is YYEKEE (reference sequence). This CDR3 region has 16 residues. Trimming at V came to 4 bases and at J to 6 bases, leaving 11 bases not matched to a gene. DNA of the CDR3: TGTGCCAGCAGCGTTACAGGGGGCGAGGATGTTCAGCCCCAGCATTTT. It is translated as CASSVTGGEDVQPQHF.

The V gene is TRBV2, the J gene TRBJ1-4, with TRBD1 matching 8 bases. CDR3 length equals 12 residues. In germline, CDR1 is SNHLY, CDR2 FYNNEI. Germline trimming cut 3 bases from V and 11 bases from J; bases unmatched to any gene: 2. The DNA for the CDR3 is TGTGCCAGCAGTGAGACAGGGGAGAAACTGTTTTTT. It translates to CASSETGEKLFF. The complete variable domain, with remaining parts taken from reference TRBV2 and TRBJ1-4, reads EPEVTQTPSHQVTQMGQEVILRCVPISNHLYFYWYRQILGQKVEFLVSFYNNEISEKSEIFDDQFSVERPDGSNFTLKIRSTKLEDSAMYFCASSETGEKLFFGSGTQLSVL.